The rows below give T cell receptor beta chains drawn from one sample of a study of T cells expressing NK-cell markers. From the 5' RACE reads, TCRdb lists one entry per CDR3 protein and no DNA. The sample's table shows under 500,000 distinct CDR3 sequences. The source material was blood T cells: a sorted CD56 or NKG2C T cell subset, CD4+ or CD8+ T cells, or bulk PBMC T cells (not recorded which). The receptors derive from a woman aged 18-70 years in good health. Each CDR3 is given with its conserved first and last residue.

V gene	J gene	CDR3 protein
TRBV30	TRBJ1-2	CAWGLPGTHYGYTF
TRBV7-6	TRBJ1-6	CASSDRDRVTPLHF
TRBV5-6	TRBJ2-5	CASSLTSGGGGPQETQYF
TRBV5-4	TRBJ2-2	CASSSLASTGELFF
TRBV12-3/TRBV12-4	TRBJ1-5	CASGMGAGSNQPQHF
TRBV4-3	TRBJ2-3	CASSRHVSGQSTDTQYF
TRBV12-3/TRBV12-4	TRBJ2-3	CASSLWEKGKRTDTQYF
TRBV7-2	TRBJ1-1	CASSLIQGGTEAFF
TRBV7-6	TRBJ2-7	CASSPEWRPATYEQYF
TRBV2	TRBJ1-5	CASSEPRGRVNQPQHF